The rows below give T cell receptor beta chains drawn from one sample of a study of glioma-infiltrating T cells. TCRdb independently ran MiXCR on the multiplex PCR reads; one entry per CDR3 protein. The sample lists 150,000 to 200,000 distinct CDR3 sequences, roughly a third occurring once. The sequenced sample consisted of glioma tissue, nonneoplastic brain tissue, or PBMCs (not recorded which). Receptor source: a human donor with low-grade glioma or glioblastoma, undergoing nonglioma brain surgery, or in good health (not recorded which). CDR3s include the opening cysteine and the closing phenylalanine or tryptophan. A D gene is named only where the DNA matches it firmly. Size values are once, few and many counts, or a class for expanded clones, and some rows have none.

TRBV11-2	TRBJ2-2	few	.	TGTGCCAGCAGCTTAGGACGGGGGACGGGCACCGGGGAGCTGTTTTTT	CASSLGRGTGTGELFF
TRBV4-1	TRBJ2-6	few	.	TGCGCCAGCAGCCAGGGGCAGGGCTCTGGGGCCAACGTCCTGACTTTC	CASSQGQGSGANVLTF
TRBV6-6	TRBJ2-1	.	TRBD1	TGTGCCAGCAGTTACTTGGCCCGACAGGGGACCAACAATGAGCAGTTCTTC	CASSYLARQGTNNEQFF
TRBV9	TRBJ1-1	.	.	TGTGCCAGCAGCCCCAGCGGGGCCCATGCCACTGAAGCTTTCTTT	CASSPSGAHATEAFF
TRBV6-5	TRBJ2-1	many	.	TGTGCCAGCAGTTACGCACTTAGCTCCTACAATGAGCAGTTCTTC	CASSYALSSYNEQFF
TRBV12-3/TRBV12-4	TRBJ2-7	.	.	TGTGCCAGCAGCCCGAGCCGGGAGCAGTACTTC	CASSPSREQYF
TRBV4-1	TRBJ1-2	.	.	TGCGCCAGCAGCCAAGATCGAAAGTACTATGGCTACACCTTC	CASSQDRKYYGYTF
TRBV27	TRBJ2-7	.	.	TGTGCCAGCAGAATCGGGAAGAGCGACGAGCAGTACTTC	CASRIGKSDEQYF
TRBV3-1	TRBJ2-5	many	TRBD2	TGTGCCAGCAGCCAAGATCTCGGAGCGGGAATGGGAGAGACCCAGTACTTC	CASSQDLGAGMGETQYF
TRBV6-1	TRBJ2-1	many	TRBD2	TGTGCCAGCACCTTAACTAGCGGGAGTAATAATGAGCAGTTCTTC	CASTLTSGSNNEQFF
TRBV3-1	TRBJ2-1	many	TRBD2	TGTGCCAGCAGCCAGATGGCGGGAGGCTCCTACAATGAGCAGTTCTTC	CASSQMAGGSYNEQFF
TRBV29-1	TRBJ2-1	.	TRBD1	TGCAGCGTAGCTGGGACAGAAAACAATGAGCAGTTCTTC	CSVAGTENNEQFF
TRBV19	TRBJ1-2	few	.	TGTGCCAGCGCAAGTACAGGTCTCTATGGCTACACCTTC	CASASTGLYGYTF
TRBV14	TRBJ2-5	once	TRBD2	TGTGCCAGCAGCCGACTAGCGGGACTAGTTACGGAGACCCAGTACTTC	CASSRLAGLVTETQYF
TRBV7-2	TRBJ1-1	.	.	TGTGCCAGCAGCTTGTCGGGACCCGACACTGAAGCTTTCTTT	CASSLSGPDTEAFF
TRBV5-5	TRBJ2-5	many	TRBD1	TGTGCCAGCAGCTGGGGAGACAGGGGCGCAGAGACCCAGTACTTC	CASSWGDRGAETQYF
TRBV10-2	TRBJ2-1	few	TRBD2	TGCGCCAGCAGCCCTAGCGGGATACACAATGAGCAGTTCTTC	CASSPSGIHNEQFF
TRBV20-1	TRBJ1-5	many	.	TGCAGTGCTAGAGAGCGAGGACAGTCGGGTCAGCCCCAGCATTTT	CSARERGQSGQPQHF
TRBV20-1	TRBJ1-3	many	TRBD1	TGCAGTGCTAGTTTGGGGACAGCGACTGGAAACACCATATATTTT	CSASLGTATGNTIYF
TRBV6-1	TRBJ1-3	many	.	TGTGCCGTTTGGCACCCCTCTGGAAACACCATATATTTT	CAVWHPSGNTIYF
TRBV28	TRBJ2-7	medium-sized	.	TGTGCCAGCAGTCAAGTAGGGACCCACGAGCAGTACTTC	CASSQVGTHEQYF
TRBV27	TRBJ2-1	few	.	TGTGCCAGCAGCCTGACTGAGCTCGTCTTC	CASSLTELVF
TRBV7-9	TRBJ1-3	many	.	TGTGCCAGCAGCACCGGGGGCGGAAACACCATATATTTT	CASSTGGGNTIYF
TRBV19	TRBJ1-1	many	.	TGTGCCAGTAGTATATACGACAACACTGAAGCTTTCTTT	CASSIYDNTEAFF
TRBV5-4	TRBJ2-6	.	.	TGTGCCAGCAGATATGTTGGCTCTGGGGCCAACGTCCTGACTTTC	CASRYVGSGANVLTF
TRBV11-2	TRBJ1-5	many	.	TGTGCCAGCAGCATCGCAGGGGAGAGCAATCAGCCCCAGCATTTT	CASSIAGESNQPQHF
TRBV7-9	TRBJ2-3	many	TRBD2	TGTGCCAGCAGCTTAGCTCTGGGACTAGCCACGCAGTATTTT	CASSLALGLATQYF
TRBV9	TRBJ2-1	few	TRBD1	TGTGCCAGCAGCGTGGACAGGGGAACATACAATGAGCAGTTCTTC	CASSVDRGTYNEQFF
TRBV11-2	TRBJ2-7	.	TRBD2	TGTGCCAGCAGCTTAGGACTAGCTTCCTACAATGAGCAGTACTTC	CASSLGLASYNEQYF
TRBV18	TRBJ2-4	once	.	TGTGCCAGCCCACCAAGCAACTTCCCGAGCATTCAGTACTTC	CASPPSNFPSIQYF
TRBV29-1	TRBJ2-5	many	.	TGCAGCGTTGGACTGCAGCAAGAGACCCAGTACTTC	CSVGLQQETQYF
TRBV6-6	TRBJ1-2	.	TRBD1	TGTGCCAGCACCAAGGGACAGGGGGCGTTTGGCTACACCTTC	CASTKGQGAFGYTF
TRBV9	TRBJ1-1	few	TRBD1	TGTGCCAGCAGCGTAGGACCAGACAGGGGGCCCACTGAAGCTTTCTTT	CASSVGPDRGPTEAFF
TRBV29-1	TRBJ2-5	many	TRBD2	TGCAGCGTTGGGTTAGCGGGAGTTGCAGAGACCCAGTACTTC	CSVGLAGVAETQYF
TRBV7-2	TRBJ2-3	.	.	TGTGCCGGACGGGCCGGCAAAAATACGCAGTATTTT	CAGRAGKNTQYF
TRBV7-9	TRBJ2-3	many	.	TGTGCCAGCAGCTTAGCATTTGGGACAGATACGCAGTATTTT	CASSLAFGTDTQYF
TRBV20-1	TRBJ2-2	.	TRBD2	TGCAGTGCTAGAGACAGGAACAGCGGGGAGCTATTTTTT	CSARDRNSGELFF
TRBV3-1	TRBJ2-7	.	TRBD2	TGTGCCAGCAGCCAAGAACCGGGACTAGTCGGAGAGCAGTACTTC	CASSQEPGLVGEQYF
TRBV14	TRBJ1-1	many	.	TGTGCCAGCAGCCCTTCTTCGAACACTGAAGCTTTCTTT	CASSPSSNTEAFF
TRBV20-1	TRBJ2-7	many	.	TGCAGTGCTAGGATCCCCCCACTAGTGAAGGAGCAGTACTTC	CSARIPPLVKEQYF
TRBV5-1	TRBJ2-3	.	TRBD2	TGCGCCAGCAGCTCCCCTAGCGGGAGTACAGATACGCAGTATTTT	CASSSPSGSTDTQYF
TRBV7-2	TRBJ2-5	many	.	TGTGCCAGCAGCCTCCTAACACCCCAAGAGACCCAGTACTTC	CASSLLTPQETQYF
TRBV6-2/TRBV6-3	TRBJ2-4	.	.	TGTGCCAGCAGAGATCAAGGCATACGGGACATTCAGTACTTC	CASRDQGIRDIQYF
TRBV19	TRBJ2-7	few	.	TGTGCCAGTAGTATTAAACTAGCTTCCTACGAGCAGTACTTC	CASSIKLASYEQYF
TRBV2	TRBJ2-1	many	.	TGTGCCAGCAGTGTGGAGGCCACCATCAATGAGCAGTTCTTC	CASSVEATINEQFF